This T cell receptor beta chain was captured in a study of T-cell reconstitution after alpha-beta-depleted transplantation in children. The sample holds a few counts of this clonotype. Using unique molecular identifiers, the investigators prepared the TCRbeta library. TCRdb passed the PCR reads through MiXCR, listing each CDR3 protein once. The sample lists 15,000 to 20,000 distinct CDR3 sequences, around 7.7% occurring once. V gave up 5 bases and J gave up 3 bases, with 17 bases separating them. Germline lookup yields CDR1 DFQATT and CDR2 SNEGSKA (reference sequence). The CDR3 length is 15 residues. The sample here was PBMCs, mostly from graft donor cells, taken 60 days after TCRalphabeta/CD19-depleted stem cell transplant. This TCR was sampled from a boy younger than two who had a stem cell transplant for Wiskott-Aldrich syndrome, so the T cells may come from the graft donor. V and J are TRBV20-1 and TRBJ2-1; D gene uncertain. CDR3: CSAASPRGRYNEQFF. The CDR3 nucleotides are TGCAGTGCTGCCTCCCCTAGAGGACGCTACAATGAGCAGTTCTTC.